A selection of T cell receptor beta chains follows, all from one sample in a study of Ad26.COV2.S vaccination and SARS-CoV-2 variants. Sequenced by immunoSEQ multiplex PCR; TCRdb stores in-frame clones only, minus some. The table has hundreds of thousands of clones, 80% to 90% seen once. Sequencing used peripheral blood, obtained in a trial of Ad26.COV2.S vaccine versus placebo. The origin of the receptors is a person between 18 and 65 years old who received the Ad26.COV2.S COVID-19 vaccine or a placebo. Both conserved end residues are part of each CDR3. Fields, in order: J gene, V gene, D gene, clone size, CDR3 DNA, CDR3 protein. D genes are given only for firm matches. Clone size is shown for a subset of rows, as once, few, many or a class of expanded clone.

>TRBJ2-1|TRBV7-2|NA|once
TGTGCCAGCAGCTTAGAACTGGGAACCTACAATGAGCAGTTCTTC
CASSLELGTYNEQFF
>TRBJ1-2|TRBV4-2|NA|NA
TGTGCCAGCAGCCAAGGGGGGGGCGCCATGGATGGCTACACCTTC
CASSQGGGAMDGYTF
>TRBJ2-5|TRBV29-1|NA|NA
TGCAGCGTTGAAAGATCGGCGGAGACCCAGTACTTC
CSVERSAETQYF
>TRBJ2-1|TRBV6-1|NA|NA
TGTGCCAGCAGTCGTGGAGCCTACAATGAGCAGTTCTTC
CASSRGAYNEQFF
>TRBJ2-7|TRBV9|NA|NA
TGTGCCAGCAGCGTAGACGGTCAGGGCTCCTACGAGCAGTACTTC
CASSVDGQGSYEQYF
>TRBJ2-1|TRBV15|TRBD2|NA
TGTGCCACCAGCAGGAAAGCGGGGGACTACAATGAGCAGTTCTTC
CATSRKAGDYNEQFF
>TRBJ1-5|TRBV19|NA|NA
TGTGCCAGTAGTATAGACGCCGCGGACGAAAGCAATCAGCCCCAGCATTTT
CASSIDAADESNQPQHF
>TRBJ2-1|TRBV11-2|TRBD2|NA
TGTGCCAACGGGGCGGGAGTCATCTACAATGAGCAGTTCTTC
CANGAGVIYNEQFF
>TRBJ2-7|TRBV30|TRBD2|NA
TGTGCCTGGAGTGCCGGGACTAGCGGGAGAAAGCAGTACTTC
CAWSAGTSGRKQYF
>TRBJ2-1|TRBV20-1|TRBD2|NA
TGCAGTGCTAGTTCCCCTCGTCGCGGGGGCTACAATGAGCAGTTCTTC
CSASSPRRGGYNEQFF
>TRBJ1-2|TRBV27|TRBD1|once
TGTGCCAGCAGAACCCGGGGACAGGGCTACACCTTC
CASRTRGQGYTF
>TRBJ2-2|TRBV5-1|NA|NA
TGCGCCAGCAGCTTGGATGGGGCCCCCGGGGAGCTGTTTTTT
CASSLDGAPGELFF
>TRBJ1-1|TRBV4-1|NA|NA
TGCGCCAGCAGCCAAGATGTGAGGGGCTCCACTGAAGCTTTCTTT
CASSQDVRGSTEAFF
>TRBJ1-1|TRBV10-3|TRBD1|NA
TGTGCCATCAGATCCGGACAGGGCACTGAAGCTTTCTTT
CAIRSGQGTEAFF
>TRBJ1-5|TRBV5-6|NA|NA
TGTGCCAGCAGCTTGTTTGGATTTAGCAATCAGCCCCAGCATTTT
CASSLFGFSNQPQHF
>TRBJ1-4|TRBV19|NA|NA
TGTGCCAGTAGTATGACGGGGGCGCGGGGTGAAAAACTGTTTTTT
CASSMTGARGEKLFF
>TRBJ1-4|TRBV21-1|NA|NA
TGTGCCAGCAGCCTTAACAGGGCTCTATTTACAACTAATGAAAAACTGTTTTTT
CASSLNRALFTTNEKLFF
>TRBJ2-7|TRBV2|NA|NA
TGTGCCAGCAGTGTAGACAGGAGTACGGTTTCCTACGAGCAGTACTTC
CASSVDRSTVSYEQYF
>TRBJ2-2|TRBV6-6|TRBD2|NA
TGTGCCAGCAGGCAACTAGCGGGGGGCCTCACCGGGGAGCTGTTTTTT
CASRQLAGGLTGELFF
>TRBJ1-1|TRBV29-1|TRBD1|many
TGCAGCGTTGAGGGACAGCACATGAACACTGAAGCTTTCTTT
CSVEGQHMNTEAFF
>TRBJ1-5|TRBV19|NA|NA
TGTGCCAGTACCTCGACCGACTATAGCAATCAGCCCCAGCATTTT
CASTSTDYSNQPQHF
>TRBJ2-7|TRBV5-1|TRBD1|NA
TGCGCCAGCAGTCCCGGGACAGTCTACGAGCAGTACTTC
CASSPGTVYEQYF
>TRBJ1-1|TRBV19|NA|NA
TGTGCCAGTAGTATAAATAGGGAGAACACTGAAGCTTTCTTT
CASSINRENTEAFF
>TRBJ1-2|TRBV2|NA|NA
TGTGCCAGCACTACAGGGTTGGGGGACTATGGCTACACCTTC
CASTTGLGDYGYTF
>TRBJ1-5|TRBV28|NA|NA
TGTGCCAGCAGTTTTGTCGGGGAGGTGAATCAGCCCCAGCATTTT
CASSFVGEVNQPQHF
>TRBJ1-1|TRBV15|NA|NA
TGTGCCACCAGCGCAGTGGGTGCCGAAGCTTTCTTT
CATSAVGAEAFF
>TRBJ2-1|TRBV7-2|NA|NA
TGTGCCAGCAGGACAAGAGGGCACAATGAGCAGTTCTTC
CASRTRGHNEQFF
>TRBJ2-2|TRBV10-3|NA|NA
TGTGCCATCAGTGATACGGGACGAGGAACCGGGGAGCTGTTTTTT
CAISDTGRGTGELFF
>TRBJ2-3|TRBV7-2|NA|once
TGTGCCAGCAGGTTACGAGTAGCTAGCACAGATACGCAGTATTTT
CASRLRVASTDTQYF
>TRBJ2-7|TRBV28|TRBD2|once
TGTGCCAGCAGTCCTGGACTAGCCCCCTACGAGCAGTACTTC
CASSPGLAPYEQYF
>TRBJ2-7|TRBV9|NA|once
TGTGCCAGCAGCGTAGTTATGGGTAGCGAGCAGTACTTC
CASSVVMGSEQYF
>TRBJ1-2|TRBV5-6|NA|NA
TGTGCCAGCAGCCTGTCCTCAATGGACGGAAGCTATGGCTACACCTTC
CASSLSSMDGSYGYTF
>TRBJ1-1|TRBV29-1|NA|once
TGCAGCGCAGAGGAGGATGAAGCTTTCTTT
CSAEEDEAFF
>TRBJ2-4|TRBV2|TRBD1|once
TGTGCCAGCAAAAATTCGAGGACAGGGGACAAAGGGGCCAAAAACATTCAGTACTTC
CASKNSRTGDKGAKNIQYF
>TRBJ2-1|TRBV3-1/TRBV3-2|NA|NA
TGTGCCAGCAGCCACATGCGGGCGACCTCCTACAATGAGCAGTTCTTC
CASSHMRATSYNEQFF
>TRBJ2-7|TRBV28|NA|NA
TGTGCCAGCAGTTCATATTTCCGGGACGGACAGAGACTAGGTCACTACGAGCAGCACTTC
CASSSYFRDGQRLGHYEQHF
>TRBJ1-2|TRBV4-1|NA|once
TGCGCCAGCAGTCAAGTTGAATACTATGGCTACACCTTC
CASSQVEYYGYTF
>TRBJ1-1|TRBV10-3|NA|few
TGTGCCATCAGGGCAAAGACAGGAGTGAACACTGAAGCTTTCTTT
CAIRAKTGVNTEAFF
>TRBJ2-1|TRBV18|TRBD1|NA
TGTGCCAGCTCACCAGCTTCAGGGGGAATCCACAATGAGCAGTTCTTC
CASSPASGGIHNEQFF
>TRBJ2-2|TRBV7-9|NA|NA
TGTGCCAGCAGCTGGACGACGAACACCGGGGAGCTGTTTTTT
CASSWTTNTGELFF
>TRBJ1-3|TRBV5-1|NA|NA
TGCGCCAGCAGCTTGGTGGGGGCCTCCTCTGGAAACACCATATATTTT
CASSLVGASSGNTIYF
>TRBJ1-2|TRBV7-8|TRBD1|NA
TGTGCCAGCAGCTCCAACCCCGGACAGGGACGCAACTATGGCTACACCTTC
CASSSNPGQGRNYGYTF
>TRBJ2-1|TRBV28|TRBD1|NA
TGTGCCAGCAGTAACCAGGGGGCCAATGAGCAGTTCTTC
CASSNQGANEQFF
>TRBJ2-3|TRBV5-4|NA|NA
TGTGCCAGCAGCTTGGATAGGGAGGCAGATACGCAGTATTTT
CASSLDREADTQYF
>TRBJ1-1|TRBV7-9|NA|NA
TGTGCCAGCAGCCTAGTCGGAGGGGGCACTGAAGCTTTCTTT
CASSLVGGGTEAFF
>TRBJ2-1|TRBV18|TRBD2|NA
TGTGCCAGCTCACCACCGCAGGGACTAGCAACACATGAGCAGTTCTTC
CASSPPQGLATHEQFF
>TRBJ2-1|TRBV5-4|NA|NA
TGTGCCATCATCGGGGGGCCGCGTAGGGATGAGCAGTTCTTC
CAIIGGPRRDEQFF
>TRBJ2-5|TRBV7-2|NA|NA
TGTGCCAGCAGCTTAGTGATAGGGGGGGAGACCCAGTACTTC
CASSLVIGGETQYF
>TRBJ2-1|TRBV15|NA|NA
TGTGCCACCAGCAGAGATCGCGCTAGCGTTCCCTACAATGAGCAGTTCTTC
CATSRDRASVPYNEQFF
>TRBJ1-3|TRBV28|NA|NA
TGTGCCAGCAGTTTATTGCCAGGGGTTTACTCTGGAAACACCATATATTTT
CASSLLPGVYSGNTIYF
>TRBJ2-1|TRBV3-1/TRBV3-2|NA|NA
TGTGCCAGCAGCCAAGATGGGTTCGCAAATGAGCAGTTCTTC
CASSQDGFANEQFF
>TRBJ1-2|TRBV6-5|NA|NA
TGTGCCAGCACCACCCCGGGCAGAGTCTTAGATGGCTACACCTTC
CASTTPGRVLDGYTF